The rows below give T cell receptor beta chains drawn from one sample of a study of OX40 agonist ivuxolimab in advanced cancers. Clones were sequenced by immunoSEQ multiplex PCR, and TCRdb holds only the in-frame ones, with some missing. The sample records almost 20,000 clones, 83% being singletons. Specimen: CD4+ or CD8+ T cells sorted from blood, collected in a trial of the OX40 agonist ivuxolimab. Receptors were obtained from an adult with an advanced solid tumor such as melanoma, head and neck, liver or kidney cancer. CDR3s include the opening cysteine and the closing phenylalanine or tryptophan. D genes are given only for firm matches. Some rows mark clone size as missing; the rest say once, few, many or name a class of expanded clone.

cdr3_nt | cdr3_aa | j_call | v_call | d_call | clone_size
TGTGCCATCAGTGATGCTAGCGGGGCCAAAAACATTCAGTACTTC | CAISDASGAKNIQYF | TRBJ2-4 | TRBV10-3 | TRBD2 | -
TGCGCCAGCAGCCCCGTAGGTCCCACTAGCACAGATACGCAGTATTTT | CASSPVGPTSTDTQYF | TRBJ2-3 | TRBV4-1 | - | once
TGCAGCGTTGAGGAGGGGTTGAGGACTGAAGCTTTCTTT | CSVEEGLRTEAFF | TRBJ1-1 | TRBV29-1 | - | -
TGTGCCAGTAGTAACTGGCGGGAGAGTGGATACGAGCAGTACTTC | CASSNWRESGYEQYF | TRBJ2-7 | TRBV19 | TRBD2 | -
TGTGCCAGCAGACATCGGGACAGGGTTCGGGATGAGCAGTTCTTC | CASRHRDRVRDEQFF | TRBJ2-1 | TRBV28 | TRBD1 | -
TGCAGCGCTCGAACGGTAGGAGGTCTGGGCACAGATACGCAGTATTTT | CSARTVGGLGTDTQYF | TRBJ2-3 | TRBV29-1 | - | -
TGTGCCAGTGGGGGGTCTGGAACTGAAGCTTTCTTT | CASGGSGTEAFF | TRBJ1-1 | TRBV4-2 | - | medium-sized
TGTGCCAGCAGTTTTGGCGGGTCTCGCACAGATACGCAGTATTTT | CASSFGGSRTDTQYF | TRBJ2-3 | TRBV28 | - | -
TGTGCCAGCAGCTTCCCGAACCGGGGGGAGCAGTACTTC | CASSFPNRGEQYF | TRBJ2-7 | TRBV13 | - | -
TGTGCCAGCAGCTTTTTGGCAGGGGGCGATGCCTACAATGAGCAGTTCTTC | CASSFLAGGDAYNEQFF | TRBJ2-1 | TRBV7-3 | TRBD1 | -
TGTGCCAGCAGTGCCAGCGGGGGAGACTACGAGCAGTACTTC | CASSASGGDYEQYF | TRBJ2-7 | TRBV6-1 | TRBD2 | -
TGTGCCAGTAGTCCAGGAGGGACATTTAACACTGAAGCTTTCTTT | CASSPGGTFNTEAFF | TRBJ1-1 | TRBV19 | - | -
TGTGCCAGCAGCTCCGGATTCCAGGGTTTCACCTACGAGCAGTACTTC | CASSSGFQGFTYEQYF | TRBJ2-7 | TRBV5-6 | - | -
TGCGCCAGCAGCGGATGGGACACAGGCGGTGAAAAACTGTTTTTT | CASSGWDTGGEKLFF | TRBJ1-4 | TRBV4-3 | - | -
TGTGCCAGCGAGTGGACGTACCAAGAGACCCAGTACTTC | CASEWTYQETQYF | TRBJ2-5 | TRBV7-9 | - | -
TGCAGCGTTGAGGGACAGGGGACCTACGAGCAGTACTTC | CSVEGQGTYEQYF | TRBJ2-7 | TRBV29-1 | TRBD1 | -
TGTGCCAGCAGCTTGCGGGACCGTGAGCAGTTCTTC | CASSLRDREQFF | TRBJ2-1 | TRBV7-8 | - | -
TGTGCCAGCAGTCCGCTAGTAGACTATAGCAATCAGCCCCAGCATTTT | CASSPLVDYSNQPQHF | TRBJ1-5 | TRBV27 | - | -
TGTGCCAGCAGCTTAGCGACTTTAGATAGCAATCAGCCCCAGCATTTT | CASSLATLDSNQPQHF | TRBJ1-5 | TRBV7-9 | - | -
TGTGCCAGCAGCTTCGCCCAGCGGTTCTCAGATACGCAGTATTTT | CASSFAQRFSDTQYF | TRBJ2-3 | TRBV7-6 | - | -
TGTGCCAGCAGTCCCTCACTAGCGGGGGGGCCTGGGGCCAACGTCCTGACTTTC | CASSPSLAGGPGANVLTF | TRBJ2-6 | TRBV27 | TRBD2 | -
TGTGCCAGCAGCCAATCGAGGAGACAGGGGGCGCCAAACTATGGCTACACCTTC | CASSQSRRQGAPNYGYTF | TRBJ1-2 | TRBV16 | TRBD1 | -
TGTGCCAGCGCGAAGGAGGGTCCGGCGAGGGAGCAGTACTTC | CASAKEGPAREQYF | TRBJ2-7 | TRBV6-1 | - | -
TGCGCCAGCAGCCCGGAAGGACAGATTTGGAACGAGCAGTACTTC | CASSPEGQIWNEQYF | TRBJ2-7 | TRBV4-3 | - | -
TGTGCCAGCAGTGTACCTAGCGGAACCTACGAGCAGTACTTC | CASSVPSGTYEQYF | TRBJ2-7 | TRBV2 | TRBD2 | -
TGTGCCAGCAGTGAAGGCGTCGGCGATTCAGGCTACGAGCAGTACTTC | CASSEGVGDSGYEQYF | TRBJ2-7 | TRBV6-1 | - | few
TGTGCCAGCAGTGACCTAGCGGGAGTGGGAAATGAGCAGTTCTTC | CASSDLAGVGNEQFF | TRBJ2-1 | TRBV2 | TRBD2 | -
TGTGCCAGCAGCCTCCCCTTCAGGGCTCTAAGGAACACTGAAGCTTTCTTT | CASSLPFRALRNTEAFF | TRBJ1-1 | TRBV5-8 | - | -
TGTGCCAGTAGTAGCTCACTAGCGGGAGTATCAGATACGCAGTATTTT | CASSSSLAGVSDTQYF | TRBJ2-3 | TRBV19 | TRBD2 | -
TGTGCCTGGAGTCCCCTCGGGGCAGATCACCTCTATGGCTACACCTTC | CAWSPLGADHLYGYTF | TRBJ1-2 | TRBV30 | - | -
TGTGCCAGCAGCAAAGAGGACGGGGTAAGCTCCTACGAGCAGTACTTC | CASSKEDGVSSYEQYF | TRBJ2-7 | TRBV21-1 | - | -
TGTGCCAGCAGCTTAGAGGGGTTGAACACTGAAGCTTTCTTT | CASSLEGLNTEAFF | TRBJ1-1 | TRBV7-8 | - | -
TGTGCCAGCAGTCTAGGTGGCACCGGGGAGCTGTTTTTT | CASSLGGTGELFF | TRBJ2-2 | TRBV5-4 | - | -
TGTGCTAGTGGTTTGGGTTGGGGCAACTATGGCTACACCTTC | CASGLGWGNYGYTF | TRBJ1-2 | TRBV12-5 | - | medium-sized
TGTGCCAGCAGCCAACCTTCCTACAATGAGCAGTTCTTC | CASSQPSYNEQFF | TRBJ2-1 | TRBV11-2 | - | many
TGTGCCACCACTACAGGGGCAGGGGGCAGGGAGACCCAGTACTTC | CATTTGAGGRETQYF | TRBJ2-5 | TRBV7-8 | TRBD1 | once
TGTGCCAGCAGCCCCCAGTTGGGAGCAGACTACGAGCAGTACTTC | CASSPQLGADYEQYF | TRBJ2-7 | TRBV7-9 | - | -
TGTGCCAGCAGTTTATCCCGCGGGCTATGGGAGACCCAGTACTTC | CASSLSRGLWETQYF | TRBJ2-5 | TRBV28 | - | -
TGTGCCAGCAGCCAAGTTCGGACAGTGGACTACGAGCAGTACTTC | CASSQVRTVDYEQYF | TRBJ2-7 | TRBV4-2 | - | -
TGTGCCAGCAGCGATCGGAAGGGGGCAGGGAACACCGGGGAGCTGTTTTTT | CASSDRKGAGNTGELFF | TRBJ2-2 | TRBV27 | TRBD1 | -
TGTGCCAGCAGCTTAGGGAGTGGGGTGAACACTGAAGCTTTCTTT | CASSLGSGVNTEAFF | TRBJ1-1 | TRBV7-2 | - | -
TGTGCCAGCAGTTCAAGCGGAGAGACCCAGTACTTC | CASSSSGETQYF | TRBJ2-5 | TRBV6-5 | - | once
TGTGCCAGCAGCTTAGAAGACTGGGGGACTAGCGGGAGGAATGAGCAGTTCTTC | CASSLEDWGTSGRNEQFF | TRBJ2-1 | TRBV7-2 | TRBD2 | -
TGTGCCAGCAGTTTAAGGACAGGGTTCGGAAACACCATATATTTT | CASSLRTGFGNTIYF | TRBJ1-3 | TRBV27 | TRBD1 | -
TGTGCCAGCAGCGTAGGGACTAGAGCTTCTCCTTGGGGCACAGATACGCAGTATTTT | CASSVGTRASPWGTDTQYF | TRBJ2-3 | TRBV9 | TRBD2 | -
TGTGCCAGCAGCTTAGGGGCGGGGGCGAACACCGGGGAGCTGTTTTTT | CASSLGAGANTGELFF | TRBJ2-2 | TRBV11-2 | TRBD2 | -
TGCGCCAGCAGCCAAGATGGGGGCTCTGGAAACACCATATATTTT | CASSQDGGSGNTIYF | TRBJ1-3 | TRBV4-1 | - | -
TGCAGCGGTCGGGAGGGAGGCACTGAAGCTTTCTTT | CSGREGGTEAFF | TRBJ1-1 | TRBV29-1 | - | -
TGTGGCGTAGAGGGGCCCGGCTACGAGCAGTACTTC | CGVEGPGYEQYF | TRBJ2-7 | TRBV28 | - | -